Below are 5 T cell receptor beta chains sequenced from a single sample in a study of shared clonotypes between healthy human individuals. Sequenced by immunoSEQ multiplex PCR; TCRdb stores in-frame clones only, minus some. Of millions of clones listed, roughly 95% are singletons. Source material: naive CD4+ T cells sorted from blood. As to subset: CD45RA+ positively selected. Receptors were obtained from a man between 18 and 35 years old in good health.

The J gene is TRBJ2-2, the V gene TRBV4-1; a possible D gene is TRBD2 (6 bases). There are 17 residues in the CDR3. The V end was cut by 0 bases, the J end by 1 base, with 12 bases between. CDR1 and CDR2 from the germline V gene are MGHRA and YSYEKL. CDR3 loop: CASSQESAGGNTGELFF. The CDR3 nucleotides read TGCGCCAGCAGCCAAGAAAGCGCCGGGGGGAACACCGGGGAGCTGTTTTTT.

The gene calls are TRBV5-1 and TRBJ1-1, with a tentative D call TRBD1 (5 bases). Germline V CDR1 and CDR2: SGHRS, YFSETQ. Trimming stripped 4 bases from V and 1 base from J, with 14 bases between. The CDR3 spans 15 residues. The CDR3 bases are TGCGCCAGCAGCAACCCGGGGCTGTCGAACACTGAAGCTTTCTTT. Translated, it gives CASSNPGLSNTEAFF.

The J gene is TRBJ1-1, the V gene TRBV7-3; the match to TRBD1 covers 7 bases. V shed 5 bases and J 5 bases; nucleotides not matched to a gene: 8. The CDR3 totals 14 residues. CDR1 and CDR2 from the germline V gene are SGHTA and FQGTGA. In DNA, the CDR3 is TGTGCCAGCAGCCCCCAGGGGGATGGGACTGAAGCTTTCTTT. It yields the protein CASSPQGDGTEAFF.

The chain carries TRBV7-9 and TRBJ2-5; D unclear. Germline values: CDR1 SEHNR, CDR2 FQNEAQ (reference sequence). The CDR3 covers 13 residues. V gave up 4 bases and J gave up 2 bases, with 8 bases separating them. CDR3 sequence reads: CASSSTRQETQYF. CDR3 nucleotides: TGTGCCAGCAGCTCGACCCGGCAAGAGACCCAGTACTTC. The whole variable domain, remainder taken from reference TRBV7-9 and TRBJ2-5, is DTGVSQNPRHKITKRGQNVTFRCDPISEHNRLYWYRQTLGQGPEFLTYFQNEAQLEKSRLLSDRFSAERPKGSFSTLEIQRTEQGDSAMYLCASSSTRQETQYFGPGTRLLVL.

This chain connects TRBV7-9 to TRBJ2-7; TRBD2 is a possible D gene (6 bases). Deletions cut 5 bases from V and 2 bases from J, with 28 bases between. Germline V CDR1 and CDR2: SEHNR, FQNEAQ (reference sequence). The CDR3 runs 19 residues. CDR3 sequence: CASSGLGTSASGLTYEQYF. CDR3 coding DNA: TGTGCCAGCAGCGGTCTCGGAACTTCTGCGTCGGGACTTACCTACGAGCAGTACTTC.